What follows are 26 T cell receptor beta chains derived from one specimen sequenced in a study of blood T cell repertoires in COVID-19. The method was immunoSEQ multiplex PCR; TCRdb's version includes in-frame clones alone and lacks a portion of them. The sample yields 250,000 to 350,000 clones, roughly 87% seen once. The sequencing sample was made of peripheral blood. The receptors shown here come from a man in his late teens or twenties with active or convalescent COVID-19.

The chain is built from TRBV9 and TRBJ2-5, with D perhaps matching TRBD2 (6 bases). The CDR3 is 12 amino acids. Germline CDR1 SGDLS, CDR2 YYNGEE. Trimming cost V 3 bases and J 3 bases, with 6 bases left between them. CDR3 DNA: TGTGCCAGCAGCGCGGGGGAAGAGACCCAGTACTTC. Protein: CASSAGEETQYF.

This sequence joins TRBV6-2 or TRBV6-3 and TRBJ2-5; weak D call: TRBD1 (6 bases). CDR3 length: 16 amino acids. CDR1 and CDR2 (germline): MNHEY, SVGEGT. V was shortened by 3 bases and J by 4 bases, with 18 bases between the two germline ends. The CDR3 coding sequence is TGTGCCAGCAGTTATTCTGGGGGCGCTGGTCCAGAGACCCAGTACTTC. This encodes CASSYSGGAGPETQYF.

This clone has only a few counts. V and J are TRBV10-3 and TRBJ2-1; TRBD2 matches at 16 bases. The length of the CDR3 is 18 residues. From germline, CDR1 is ENHRY and CDR2 SYGVKD. The trim removed 6 bases at V and 1 base at J, leaving 6 bases unmatched. Written as DNA, the CDR3 is TGTGCCATCAGGCCGGGACTAGCGGGGGGGCAGTCCTACAATGAGCAGTTCTTC. This codes for CAIRPGLAGGQSYNEQFF.

V is TRBV3-1 (or the pseudogene TRBV3-2) and J is TRBJ2-3, with 9 positions matching TRBD2. Germline CDR1 and CDR2: LGHDT and YNNKEL (reference sequence). The CDR3 consists of 16 residues. Trimming cost V 4 bases and J 2 bases; bases outside gene matches: 7. CDR3 in amino acids: CASSPASGVFTDTQYF. CDR3 DNA: TGTGCCAGCAGCCCGGCTAGCGGGGTTTTCACAGATACGCAGTATTTT.

This sequence joins TRBV9 and TRBJ2-1; a possible D gene is TRBD2 (5 bases). The CDR3 contains 13 residues. In germline, CDR1 is SGDLS, CDR2 YYNGEE. V was shortened by 1 base and J by 7 bases, with 9 bases between the two germline ends. DNA of the CDR3: TGTGCCAGCAGCGTACACGGGGAGAATGAGCAGTTCTTC. This sequence encodes CASSVHGENEQFF.

This clone was counted a single time. V is TRBV7-9 and J is TRBJ2-3; 7 bases fit TRBD1. CDR1 is SEHNR and CDR2 is FQNEAQ in the germline V gene (reference sequence). V gave up 4 bases and J gave up 2 bases; unmatched junction bases: 9. The CDR3 extends over 16 amino acids. In DNA form, the CDR3 reads TGTGCCAGCAGCTCACAACGGGACAGTTACACAGATACGCAGTATTTT. Its translation: CASSSQRDSYTDTQYF.

The rearrangement links TRBV29-1 to TRBJ1-4; 11 nucleotides line up with TRBD1. The CDR3 runs 17 residues. The germline V gene encodes CDR1 SQVTM and CDR2 ANQGSEA. V dropped 6 bases and J dropped 10; count of bases not matched to a gene: 19. In nucleotides, the CDR3 is TGCAGCGTGAACGGTGGGGACAGGGGGAAAAGTCCTGGAAAACTGTTTTTT. Translation: CSVNGGDRGKSPGKLFF.

The chain links TRBV25-1 to TRBJ2-3, with 10 bases aligning to TRBD1. The junction had 13 bases not matched to a gene; V was cut back by 3 bases and J by 4 bases. Germline values: CDR1 MGHDK, CDR2 SYGVNS. This CDR3 region has 18 residues. CDR3 coding DNA: TGTGCCAGCAGTGAGTTCATGACAAGACAGGGGGCATCAGATACGCAGTATTTT. Its translation is CASSEFMTRQGASDTQYF.

V gene TRBV5-1 combines with J gene TRBJ2-2; 10 nucleotides match TRBD2. The CDR3 loop spans 15 amino acids. J was trimmed by 5 bases and V by 4 bases; bases with no gene match: 5. Germline values: CDR1 SGHRS, CDR2 YFSETQ. The CDR3 bases are TGCGCCAGCAGCACTCCGGGACTAGCGACCGGGGAGCTGTTTTTT. This gives the protein CASSTPGLATGELFF.

About this clone: The identical CDR3 is also encoded by other nucleotide sequences in the sample. The rearrangement uses TRBV27 and TRBJ1-5; no clear D. The CDR3 loop spans 14 amino acids. V was trimmed by 0 bases and J by 0 bases, leaving 3 bases between them. Germline CDR1 MNHEY, CDR2 SMNVEV (reference sequence). This CDR3 is CASSLSYSNQPQHF. The CDR3 DNA reads as TGTGCCAGCAGTTTATCTTATAGCAATCAGCCCCAGCATTTT.

The chain carries TRBV12-3 or TRBV12-4 and TRBJ2-7; no clear D gene. There are 12 residues in the CDR3. The V end lost 1 base, the J end lost 6 bases, and 7 bases lay between the germline ends. Here the CDR3 DNA reads TGTGCCAGCAGTTTAGGGGCCGGCGAGCAGTACTTC. It specifies CASSLGAGEQYF.

This clone was seen more than once but under ten times. The V call is TRBV19, the J call TRBJ2-6; a possible D gene is TRBD1 (6 bases). The V end lost 3 bases, the J end lost 0 bases, and 21 bases lay between the germline ends. Germline CDR1 reads LNHDA; CDR2 reads SQIVND (reference sequence). CDR3 length: 20 amino acids. Here the CDR3 reads CASSIIGWDIRSSGANVLTF. The CDR3, as DNA: TGTGCCAGTAGTATTATCGGATGGGACATTCGGAGCTCTGGGGCCAACGTCCTGACTTTC.

This chain links TRBV29-1 with TRBJ2-3; 15 positions agree with TRBD2. Looked up from germline, CDR1 is SQVTM and CDR2 is ANQGSEA. Germline trimming cut 5 bases from V and 3 bases from J; bases unmatched to any gene: 9. The CDR3 extends over 17 amino acids. CDR3 DNA sequence: TGCAGCGTTACTGGACTAGCGGGGGGGCCTTTGACAGATACGCAGTATTTT. Translated, it gives CSVTGLAGGPLTDTQYF.

V and J are TRBV3-1 (or the pseudogene TRBV3-2) and TRBJ2-7; perhaps TRBD2 as D (5 bases). CDR1 and CDR2 from the germline V gene are LGHDT and YNNKEL (reference sequence). Trimming pared 0 bases from V and 9 bases from J, leaving 12 bases between. The length of the CDR3 is 13 residues. The chain's CDR3 is CASSQELAGGQYF. DNA for the CDR3: TGTGCCAGCAGCCAAGAGTTGGCGGGCGGGCAGTACTTC.

The V and J genes are TRBV13 and TRBJ1-6; TRBD1 agrees at 8 bases. The germline gives CDR1 PRHDT, CDR2 FYEKMQ (reference sequence). CDR3 length: 16 residues. Germline trimming cut 5 bases from V and 7 bases from J; bases unmatched to any gene: 10. CDR3 coding DNA: TGTGCCAGCAGCCCTACAGGGGGAGTAGGCAATTCACCCCTCCACTTT. Translation: CASSPTGGVGNSPLHF.

The chain has TRBV6-5 and TRBJ1-2; D perhaps matches TRBD1 (5 bases). CDR3 length equals 14 residues. The ends were cut back, 6 bases at V and 7 bases at J, with 18 bases in the middle. CDR1 MNHEY and CDR2 SVGAGI come from the germline V gene. Here the CDR3 reads CASSPGPGLSGYTF. The DNA of the CDR3 is TGTGCCAGCAGCCCAGGGCCCGGTCTTAGTGGCTACACCTTC.

The J gene is TRBJ2-3, the V gene TRBV25-1, with TRBD2 identical over 9 bases. Germline-derived CDR1 and CDR2 are MGHDK and SYGVNS. The CDR3 is 15 residues long. After removal of 1 base from V and 1 base from J, the junction contained 0 bases not matched to a gene. Written as DNA, the CDR3 is TGTGCCAGCAGTGAATGGACTAGCGGCACAGATACGCAGTATTTT. This sequence encodes CASSEWTSGTDTQYF.

V is TRBV25-1 and J is TRBJ1-6, with D possibly matching TRBD1 (6 bases). The V and J ends lost 6 bases and 8 bases respectively, with 20 bases between them. The CDR3 contains 16 residues. The V gene's germline CDR1 is MGHDK and CDR2 SYGVNS. The CDR3: CASSPGGGRWDSPLHF. Here the CDR3 DNA reads TGTGCCAGCAGCCCGGGGGGGGGCAGGTGGGATTCACCCCTCCACTTT.

The V call is TRBV19, the J call TRBJ1-2, with TRBD1 identical over 8 bases. The CDR3 is 14 amino acids. Germline CDR1 reads LNHDA; CDR2 reads SQIVND (reference sequence). J gave up 7 bases and V 1 base, and 5 bases lay outside the gene matches. Here the CDR3 DNA reads TGTGCCAGTAGTATAGGGTGGCAGGGGGCTGGCTACACCTTC. It yields the protein CASSIGWQGAGYTF.

V is TRBV21-1 and J is TRBJ1-5; TRBD1 is the table's D call, not checked against the DNA. TRBV21-1 is designated a pseudogene. This CDR3 is built from 20 residues. CDR3 bases: TGTGCCAGCATCAAGGGGGACAGTAAAGGAGGGAACTATAGCAATCAGCCCCAGCATTTT. Its translation: CASIKGDSKGGNYSNQPQHF.

The rearrangement uses TRBV5-1 and TRBJ2-7; D remains ambiguous. The V end lost 0 bases, the J end lost 1 base, and 11 bases lay between the germline ends. The germline V gene encodes CDR1 SGHRS and CDR2 YFSETQ. The CDR3 runs to 15 residues. This CDR3 is CASSLGELGSYEQYF. CDR3 nucleotides: TGCGCCAGCAGCTTGGGAGAACTCGGGTCCTACGAGCAGTACTTC.

This clone was seen a single time. The same CDR3 can be traced to other DNA sequences in this sample. The chain carries TRBV27 and TRBJ1-6; D remains unclear. Trimming took 7 bases from V and 7 from J, leaving 20 bases between them. The CDR3 length is 16 residues. From germline, CDR1 is MNHEY and CDR2 SMNVEV (reference sequence). This chain's CDR3 is CASKEGSTPGNSPLHF. The DNA of the CDR3 is TGTGCCAGCAAGGAGGGCAGCACCCCTGGAAATTCACCCCTCCACTTT.

The chain has TRBV7-9 and TRBJ2-1; weak D call: TRBD1 (5 bases). There are 14 residues in the CDR3. V was trimmed by 10 bases and J by 6 bases, leaving 19 bases between them. Germline V CDR1 and CDR2: SEHNR, FQNEAQ (reference sequence). CDR3 coding DNA: TGTGCCAACGAACGTGGACACCTCGGCAATGAGCAGTTCTTC. Its protein product is CANERGHLGNEQFF.

The CDR3 DNA reads TGTGCCAGTAGTATAGGGACAGGGGCCTACGAGCAGTACTTC. Protein product: CASSIGTGAYEQYF. The chain carries TRBV19 and TRBJ2-7; TRBD1 matches at 9 bases. The junction had 0 bases not matched to a gene; V was cut back by 1 base and J by 2 bases. Germline CDR1 LNHDA, CDR2 SQIVND (reference sequence). CDR3 length: 14 residues.

The gene calls are TRBV7-2 and TRBJ1-1, with 11 bases fitting TRBD1. V lost 7 bases, J lost 0 bases, and 7 bases stayed unmatched. This CDR3 region has 16 residues. In germline, CDR1 is SGHTA, CDR2 FQGNSA. This chain's CDR3 is CASTPGQGGLNTEAFF. The CDR3 coding sequence is TGTGCCAGCACCCCGGGACAGGGGGGTTTGAACACTGAAGCTTTCTTT.

The gene calls are TRBV19 and TRBJ2-1, with 8 bases that match TRBD1. CDR1 is LNHDA and CDR2 is SQIVND in the germline V gene (reference sequence). Unmatched junction bases numbered 3, after V lost 3 bases and J lost 2 bases. The length of the CDR3 is 15 residues. The CDR3 region is CASSMTGVPYNEQFF. In nucleotides, the CDR3 is TGTGCCAGTAGTATGACAGGGGTACCCTACAATGAGCAGTTCTTC.